These 32 T cell receptor beta chains originate from one sample sequenced in a study of immune evolution from preneoplasia to lung adenocarcinoma (dated by TCRdb to about 2021). The library was built by means of the immunoSEQ multiplex PCR assay. The table comes from immuneACCESS by way of TCRdb, which keeps in-frame sequences with V and J called. Part of the clones is missing from these tables; in studies checked, under half for an unresolved V gene and the rest for unknown reasons. This sample has around 10,000 clones in its table, and 65% to 90% of those were observed once. The leading ten clones occupy 3% to 4% of the sample. Sequenced: FFPE minimally invasive lung adenocarcinoma tissue. The cell subset or site label, as the study defines it: micro-invasive lung adenocarcinoma (MIA). Receptors originate from a person between 65 and 80 years old with lung adenocarcinoma.

This chain links TRBV9 with TRBJ2-2; possibly TRBD2 for D (5 bases). CDR1 and CDR2 from the germline V gene are SGDLS and YYNGEE. V was trimmed by 4 bases and J by 0 bases, leaving 10 bases between them. CDR3 length: 15 amino acids. The CDR3, as DNA: TGTGCCAGCAGCACAACTAGTGCGAACACCGGGGAGCTGTTTTTT. Its translation is CASSTTSANTGELFF.

The chain joins TRBV28 to TRBJ2-7; 13 bases agree with TRBD2. Trimming at V came to 5 bases and at J to 6 bases, leaving 4 bases not matched to a gene. Germline V CDR1 and CDR2: MDHEN, SYDVKM. The CDR3 has 14 amino acids. As DNA, the CDR3 is TGTGCCAGCAGTGGGACTAGCGGGATAGGCGAGCAGTACTTC. Translated, it gives CASSGTSGIGEQYF. Based on the CDR3 plus reference TRBV28 and TRBJ2-7, the full variable domain is DVKVTQSSRYLVKRTGEKVFLECVQDMDHENMFWYRQDPGLGLRLIYFSYDVKMKEKGDIPEGYSVSREKKERFSLILESASTNQTSMYLCASSGTSGIGEQYFGPGTRLTVT.

The V gene is TRBV6-5, the J gene TRBJ2-3; D gene ambiguous. Between the trimmed V and J ends, which lost 4 bases and 3 bases, there was a span of 5 bases. Germline-derived CDR1 and CDR2 are MNHEY and SVGAGI. CDR3 length: 12 residues. DNA of the CDR3: TGTGCCAGCAGTTCTGAGACAGATACGCAGTATTTT. Its protein is CASSSETDTQYF.

The gene calls are TRBV6-1 and TRBJ2-3; D gene ambiguous. The V end was cut by 1 base, the J end by 4 bases, with 12 bases between. CDR1 and CDR2 from the germline V gene are MNHNS and SASEGT. The CDR3 runs to 15 residues. The CDR3 DNA sequence: TGTGCCAGCAGTGAAGTTAAGGGTACCGCAGATACGCAGTATTTT. The encoded protein is CASSEVKGTADTQYF.

The chain has TRBV14 and TRBJ1-1; D is unresolved. V was cut by 3 bases and J by 0 bases, with 5 bases left in between. This CDR3 has 13 residues. CDR1 and CDR2 from the germline V gene are SGHDN and FVKESK. This chain's CDR3 is CASSQQVNTEAFF. CDR3 sequence (DNA): TGTGCCAGCAGCCAGCAGGTGAACACTGAAGCTTTCTTT.

The V call is TRBV18, the J call TRBJ2-3; perhaps TRBD1 as D (6 bases). Trimming left V 0 bases short and J 2 bases short, with 9 bases between. The CDR3 loop spans 15 amino acids. Germline V gene data show CDR1 as KGHSH and CDR2 as LQKENI. CDR3 nucleotide sequence: TGTGCCAGCTCACCACCAGGGGGTATCACAGATACGCAGTATTTT. Its translation: CASSPPGGITDTQYF.

To note about this clone: One end of the junction does not line up with germline, which may come from a read error. This sample also contains other DNA sequences that code for the same CDR3. This chain links TRBV19 with TRBJ2-7; 13 bases agree with TRBD2. This CDR3 region has 18 residues. Germline CDR1 and CDR2: LNHDA and SQIVND (reference sequence). CDR3 sequence reads: CASSTSNTGTSGTYEQYF. The CDR3 nucleotides are TGTGCCAGTAGTACCTCAAATACCGGGACTAGCGGGACCTATGAGCAGTACTTC.

This sequence joins TRBV14 and TRBJ1-1, with D unresolved. CDR1 is SGHDN, CDR2 FVKESK, per germline. V lost 0 bases and J lost 0, with 8 bases in between. This CDR3 region has 15 residues. The CDR3 is CASSQEQIMNTEAFF. The CDR3 DNA reads as TGTGCCAGCAGCCAAGAACAGATCATGAACACTGAAGCTTTCTTT.

This clone was observed a few times. The chain combines TRBV10-3 with TRBJ2-3; D might be TRBD1 or TRBD2, each matching 5 bases. Trimming cost V 10 bases and J 1 base, with 15 bases left between them. The CDR3 is 14 amino acids. Germline V gene lookup returns CDR1 ENHRY and CDR2 SYGVKD. The CDR3 DNA reads TGTGCCACCTCAAGGGACGGACGCACAGATACGCAGTATTTT. Amino acids: CATSRDGRTDTQYF.

This clone was seen only a few times. This chain connects TRBV9 to TRBJ1-1; 8 positions agree with TRBD1. V shed 2 bases and J 3 bases; nucleotides not matched to a gene: 12. CDR1 and CDR2 from the germline V gene are SGDLS and YYNGEE. The length of the CDR3 is 17 residues. The CDR3 loop is CASSVDPTGAGDTEAFF. The CDR3 coding sequence is TGTGCCAGCAGCGTCGACCCGACAGGGGCCGGGGACACTGAAGCTTTCTTT.

This rearrangement joins TRBV11-2 to TRBJ1-1; D gene ambiguous. The germline CDR1 and CDR2 sequences are SGHAT and FQNNGV. The V and J ends lost 1 base and 6 bases respectively, with 3 bases between them. This CDR3 is 11 amino acids long. The CDR3 protein is CASSLGAEAFF. As DNA, the CDR3 is TGTGCCAGCAGCTTAGGGGCTGAAGCTTTCTTT.

This chain uses TRBV30 with TRBJ1-1; D remains ambiguous. CDR1 and CDR2 (germline): GTSNPN, SVGIG (reference sequence). This CDR3 has 13 amino acids. Trimming took off 2 bases at V and 4 bases at J, with 11 bases between the two ends. DNA for the CDR3: TGTGCCTGGAGTTTAACTCCTCGCACTGAAGCTTTCTTT. Translating it yields CAWSLTPRTEAFF.

This chain joins TRBV5-6 and TRBJ2-2, with D possibly matching TRBD1 (6 bases). V lost 3 bases, J lost 7 bases, and 19 bases lay in between. The CDR3 consists of 16 residues. Germline V CDR1 and CDR2: SGHDT, YYEEEE. Written as DNA, the CDR3 is TGTGCCAGCAGCTCCATGGACAGCGAAGCAATCGGGGAGCTGTTTTTT. Its translation is CASSSMDSEAIGELFF.

This chain uses TRBV28 with TRBJ1-2; 8 nucleotides align to TRBD1. Germline V CDR1 and CDR2: MDHEN, SYDVKM. This CDR3 has 13 amino acids. V was pared by 6 bases and J by 8 bases, with 8 bases of the junction left unmatched. CDR3 sequence: CASSPTGEWGYTF. For the CDR3, the DNA is TGTGCCAGCAGCCCGACAGGGGAATGGGGCTACACCTTC.

The chain uses TRBV11-2 and TRBJ1-2, with TRBD1 as a possible D gene (5 bases). The germline gives CDR1 SGHAT, CDR2 FQNNGV. The CDR3 is 16 residues long. V was clipped by 0 bases and J by 2 bases, with 13 bases between them. CDR3 DNA: TGTGCCAGCAGCTTAGAGGAACAGGCCTTAAACTATGGCTACACCTTC. This translates into CASSLEEQALNYGYTF.

The rearrangement links TRBV7-2 to TRBJ2-1, with TRBD2 identical over 8 bases. Germline V lookup: CDR1 SGHTA, CDR2 FQGNSA. The ends lost 2 bases at V and 7 bases at J; junction bases unmatched: 7. The CDR3 runs 15 residues. CDR3 coding DNA: TGTGCCAGCAGCTTACCCAGCGGGAGTAGGAATGAGCAGTTCTTC. Its protein is CASSLPSGSRNEQFF.

The rearrangement joins TRBV4-1 to TRBJ2-5; D remains ambiguous. CDR3 length: 16 amino acids. V lost 3 bases, J lost 5 bases, and 19 bases lay in between. Per germline, CDR1 MGHRA and CDR2 YSYEKL. Written as DNA, the CDR3 is TGCGCCAGCAGCCACGTAGACTCGACTCAAGGGGAGACCCAGTACTTC. It codes for CASSHVDSTQGETQYF.

This clone was recorded once. The chain carries TRBV7-9 and TRBJ2-7, with D possibly matching TRBD1 (5 bases). Trimming pared 5 bases from V and 4 bases from J, leaving 15 bases between. This CDR3 spans 14 amino acids. Germline-derived CDR1 and CDR2 are SEHNR and FQNEAQ (reference sequence). The CDR3 DNA reads as TGTGCCAGCAGCCTCCAGGGCCCGACTTACGAGCAGTACTTC. It is translated as CASSLQGPTYEQYF.

The J gene is TRBJ2-5, the V gene TRBV28; 9 bases line up with TRBD2. After removal of 10 bases from V and 4 bases from J, the junction contained 16 bases not matched to a gene. This CDR3 contains 16 residues. The V gene's germline CDR1 is MDHEN and CDR2 SYDVKM. CDR3 nucleotides: TGTGCCACCTCGACTAGCGGCCCCAAGAGCAGAGAGACCCAGTACTTC. Protein sequence: CATSTSGPKSRETQYF.

In this sample, this clone turned up a few times. The V call is TRBV6-1, the J call TRBJ1-6; D is unclear. The V end was cut by 7 bases, the J end by 7 bases, with 11 bases between. Germline CDR1 and CDR2: MNHNS and SASEGT. The CDR3 is made up of 13 amino acids. DNA of the CDR3: TGTGCCAGCATGGCAGTCTTCAATTCACCCCTCCACTTT. The encoded protein is CASMAVFNSPLHF.

This sequence joins TRBV28 and TRBJ2-1, with 9 bases identical to TRBD2. V dropped 6 bases and J dropped 7; count of bases not matched to a gene: 10. This CDR3 is built from 15 residues. CDR1 MDHEN and CDR2 SYDVKM come from the germline V gene. CDR3 protein: CASSLRASGMNEQFF. The CDR3 DNA reads as TGTGCCAGCAGCCTCCGGGCTAGCGGGATGAATGAGCAGTTCTTC.

The chain is built from TRBV11-3 and TRBJ2-5; D is ambiguous. The J call could be wrong; TRBJ2-7 is a better fit for the DNA end. CDR1 SGHNT and CDR2 YENEEA come from the germline V gene. The CDR3 is 14 amino acids. The CDR3 DNA reads TGTGCCAGCAGCGAGGACGGCAGCTCCTACGAGCAGTACTTC. It codes for CASSEDGSSYEQYF.

The chain links TRBV30 to TRBJ1-4, with D unclear. The CDR3 consists of 13 residues. Trimming took off 2 bases at V and 8 bases at J, with 12 bases between the two ends. From germline, CDR1 is GTSNPN and CDR2 SVGIG (reference sequence). CDR3 sequence reads: CAWSSGYEEKLFF. The CDR3 DNA reads as TGTGCCTGGAGTTCGGGCTATGAGGAAAAACTGTTTTTT.

Details on this clone: This CDR3 is also generated by other DNA sequences in the sample. The rearrangement links TRBV28 to TRBJ1-4; 7 bases map to TRBD1. CDR1 MDHEN and CDR2 SYDVKM come from the germline V gene. There are 15 residues in the CDR3. Unmatched junction bases numbered 8, after V lost 4 bases and J lost 6 bases. The CDR3 coding sequence is TGTGCCAGCAGTTCCCAGGGGGAGAGGGATGAAAAACTGTTTTTT. Residues: CASSSQGERDEKLFF.

The chain is built from TRBV2 and TRBJ1-2; weak D call: TRBD1 (6 bases). Trimming pared 9 bases from V and 3 bases from J, leaving 17 bases between. The CDR3 sequence is 14 residues long. Germline lookup yields CDR1 SNHLY and CDR2 FYNNEI. CDR3 DNA: TGTGCCAGGAAGGTCGTAGGGGGGGACTATGGCTACACCTTC. It yields the protein CARKVVGGDYGYTF.

The count of this clone is one. The chain couples TRBV6-1 to TRBJ1-1, with TRBD1 matching over 7 bases. V gave up 7 bases and J gave up 10 bases; unmatched junction bases: 12. This CDR3 spans 13 amino acids. Germline values: CDR1 MNHNS, CDR2 SASEGT. The CDR3 DNA is TGTGCCAGCAACTGGAGGGGGTCAGGGGGAGCTTTCTTT. Translating it yields CASNWRGSGGAFF.

The rearrangement uses TRBV5-6 and TRBJ2-3, with D possibly being TRBD2 (6 bases). The ends were cut back, 4 bases at V and 4 bases at J, with 16 bases in the middle. This CDR3 contains 15 residues. Germline assignment: CDR1 SGHDT and CDR2 YYEEEE. The CDR3 DNA reads TGTGCCAGCAGCAGGGAGACAGCGGGCGCAGATACGCAGTATTTT. It translates to CASSRETAGADTQYF.

Only one count was recorded for this clone. V usage is TRBV7-2 and J usage is TRBJ2-2, with D hard to call. Trimming stripped 2 bases from V and 5 bases from J, with 12 bases between. The CDR3 is made up of 15 amino acids. Looked up from germline, CDR1 is SGHTA and CDR2 is FQGNSA. CDR3 residues: CASSLRILRTGELFF. The CDR3 DNA follows: TGTGCCAGCAGCTTAAGGATTTTACGGACCGGGGAGCTGTTTTTT.

The V and J genes are TRBV27 and TRBJ1-3; 8 nucleotides match TRBD1. Germline CDR1 MNHEY, CDR2 SMNVEV (reference sequence). V was clipped by 6 bases and J by 2 bases; unmatched bases: 3. The length of the CDR3 is 14 residues. CDR3 sequence (DNA): TGTGCCAGCAGGAAGGACAGGGCTGGAAACACCATATATTTT. It yields the protein CASRKDRAGNTIYF.

The chain couples TRBV15 to TRBJ1-3; D unclear. Trimming pared 5 bases from V and 2 bases from J, leaving 7 bases between. The CDR3 extends over 13 amino acids. CDR1 and CDR2 (germline): LNHNV, YYDKDF (reference sequence). This chain's CDR3 is CATSPHPGNTIYF. CDR3 sequence (DNA): TGTGCCACCAGCCCCCATCCTGGAAACACCATATATTTT.

The table lists this clone with a few counts. V is TRBV19 and J is TRBJ1-1, with D uncertain. Germline V gene data show CDR1 as LNHDA and CDR2 as SQIVND (reference sequence). Trimming removed 5 bases from V and 0 bases from J, with 16 bases in between. The CDR3 contains 16 residues. The CDR3 DNA reads as TGTGCCAGTAGTTACCCCCCGGGAAGGATGAACACTGAAGCTTTCTTT. Its protein product is CASSYPPGRMNTEAFF.

This clone is a singleton in its sample. This chain connects TRBV10-3 to TRBJ1-1; D possibly corresponds to TRBD1 (5 bases). Germline V CDR1 and CDR2: ENHRY, SYGVKD. CDR3 size: 14 residues. Deletions cut 2 bases from V and 1 base from J, with 8 bases between. CDR3 bases: TGTGCCATCAGTGAGACAGGAGCGAACACTGAAGCTTTCTTT. As protein: CAISETGANTEAFF.